This T cell receptor beta chain was documented in a study of shared clonotypes between healthy human individuals. Study-level findings and limits: Naive subsets generally had larger estimated richness than memory subsets.

This CDR3 has 13 residues. Trimming stripped 4 bases from V and 6 bases from J, with 16 bases between. CDR1 SQVTM and CDR2 ANQGSEA come from the germline V gene. Evenly divided among several immunoSEQ plates was the genomic DNA of each subset. Method: immunoSEQ multiplex PCR; TCRdb's copy keeps in-frame clones and lacks some. The sample consists of around 700,000 clones, about 91% of them appearing once. With regard to this clone: Its target is not known.

Terminally differentiated effector memory CD45RA+ cells were left out of the naive CD8 fraction, which was CD45RO-negative and positively selected for CCR7. The chain couples TRBV29-1 to TRBJ2-7; tentatively, D is TRBD1 or TRBD2 (5 bases each). The sequence came from a man aged 30 to 39 in good health. The specimen sequenced was naive CD8+ T cells sorted from blood. The CDR3 sequence: CSVVLGEPGEQYF. The CDR3 coding sequence is TGCAGCGTTGTCTTGGGGGAGCCAGGCGAGCAGTACTTC.